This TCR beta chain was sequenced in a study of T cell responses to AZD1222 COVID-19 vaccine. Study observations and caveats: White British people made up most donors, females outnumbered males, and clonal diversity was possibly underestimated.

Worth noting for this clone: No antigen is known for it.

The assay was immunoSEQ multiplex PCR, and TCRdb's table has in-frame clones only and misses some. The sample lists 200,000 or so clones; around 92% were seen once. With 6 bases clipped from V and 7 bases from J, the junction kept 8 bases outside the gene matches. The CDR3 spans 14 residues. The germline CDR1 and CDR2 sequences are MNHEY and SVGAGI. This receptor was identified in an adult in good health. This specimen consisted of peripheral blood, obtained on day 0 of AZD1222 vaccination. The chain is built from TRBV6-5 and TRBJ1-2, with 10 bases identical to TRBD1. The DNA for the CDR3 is TGTGCCAGCAGACGACAGGGGGCAATCGGTGGCTACACCTTC. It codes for CASRRQGAIGGYTF.